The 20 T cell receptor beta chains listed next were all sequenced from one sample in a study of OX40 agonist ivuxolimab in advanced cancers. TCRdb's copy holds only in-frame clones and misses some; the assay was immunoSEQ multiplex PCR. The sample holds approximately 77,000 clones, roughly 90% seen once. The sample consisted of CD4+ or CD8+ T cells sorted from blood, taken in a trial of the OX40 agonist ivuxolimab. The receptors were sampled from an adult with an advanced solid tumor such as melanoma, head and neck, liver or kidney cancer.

The CDR3 region is CASSLGEGNQPQHF. CDR3 DNA sequence: TGTGCCAGCAGCTTGGGCGAGGGAAATCAGCCCCAGCATTTT. The genes are TRBV5-6 and TRBJ1-5, with D unresolved. V gave up 0 bases and J gave up 4 bases, with 8 bases separating them. Germline CDR1 and CDR2: SGHDT and YYEEEE. The CDR3 consists of 14 residues.

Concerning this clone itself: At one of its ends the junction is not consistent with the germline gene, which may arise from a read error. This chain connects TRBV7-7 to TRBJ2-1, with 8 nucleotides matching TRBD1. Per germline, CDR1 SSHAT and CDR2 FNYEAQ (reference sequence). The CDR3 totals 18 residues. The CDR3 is CASSLARQGTSSYNEQFF. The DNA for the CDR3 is TGTGCTAGCAGCTTGGCGAGACAGGGGACAAGCTCCTACAATGAGCAGTTCTTC.

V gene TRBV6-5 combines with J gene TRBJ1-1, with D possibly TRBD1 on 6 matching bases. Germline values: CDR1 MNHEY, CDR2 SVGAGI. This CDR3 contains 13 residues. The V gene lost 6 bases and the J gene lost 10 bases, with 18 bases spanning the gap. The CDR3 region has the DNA TGTGCCAGCAGCCGGCCGGACGGACAGCGAGCTTTCTTT. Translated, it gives CASSRPDGQRAFF.

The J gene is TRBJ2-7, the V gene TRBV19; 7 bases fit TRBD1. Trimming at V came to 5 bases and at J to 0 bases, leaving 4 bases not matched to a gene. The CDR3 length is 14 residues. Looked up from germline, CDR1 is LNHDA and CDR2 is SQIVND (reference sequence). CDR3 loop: CASSPRTGSYEQYF. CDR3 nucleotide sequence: TGTGCCAGTAGTCCCCGGACAGGCTCCTACGAGCAGTACTTC.

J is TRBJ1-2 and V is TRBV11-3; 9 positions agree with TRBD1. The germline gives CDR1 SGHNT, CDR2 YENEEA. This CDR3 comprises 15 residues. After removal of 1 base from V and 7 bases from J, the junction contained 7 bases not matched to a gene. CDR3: CASSLGDRVPPGYTF. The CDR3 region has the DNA TGTGCCAGCAGCTTAGGGGACAGGGTGCCACCTGGCTACACCTTC.

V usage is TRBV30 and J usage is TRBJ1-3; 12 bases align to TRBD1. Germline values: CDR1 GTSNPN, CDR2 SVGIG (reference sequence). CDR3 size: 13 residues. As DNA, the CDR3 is TGTGCTGGGACAGGGGGCAGAAGAAACACCATATATTTT. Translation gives CAGTGGRRNTIYF.

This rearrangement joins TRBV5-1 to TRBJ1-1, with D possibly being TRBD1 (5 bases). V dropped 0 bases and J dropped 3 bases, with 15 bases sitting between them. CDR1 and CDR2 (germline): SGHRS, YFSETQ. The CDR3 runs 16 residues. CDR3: CASSLAAGTKDTEAFF. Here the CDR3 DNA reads TGCGCCAGCAGCTTGGCCGCGGGGACTAAGGACACTGAAGCTTTCTTT.

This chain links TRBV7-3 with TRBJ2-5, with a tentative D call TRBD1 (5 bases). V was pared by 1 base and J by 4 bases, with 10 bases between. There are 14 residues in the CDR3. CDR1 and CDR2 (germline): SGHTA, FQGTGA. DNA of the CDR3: TGTGCCAGCAGCTTAAGTAGGGGCACAGAGACCCAGTACTTC. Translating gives CASSLSRGTETQYF.

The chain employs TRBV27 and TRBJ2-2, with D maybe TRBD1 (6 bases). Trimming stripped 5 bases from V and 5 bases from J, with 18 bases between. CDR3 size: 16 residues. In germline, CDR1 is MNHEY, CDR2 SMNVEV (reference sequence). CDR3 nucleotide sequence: TGTGCCAGCAGTCCCAAACCAGGGGCTTATACCGGGGAGCTGTTTTTT. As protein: CASSPKPGAYTGELFF.

The CDR3, as DNA: TGTGCCAGCAGCCCACCTGGGAGGGGTGAAAAACTGTTTTTT. It codes for CASSPPGRGEKLFF. The chain uses TRBV7-6 and TRBJ1-4; tentative D call: TRBD1 (5 bases). Per the germline V gene, CDR1 is SGHVS and CDR2 is FNYEAQ. The CDR3 runs to 14 residues. V was shortened by 5 bases and J by 7 bases, with 14 bases between the two germline ends. Looking up the rest from reference TRBV7-6 and TRBJ1-4 gives the full variable domain: GAGVSQSPRYKVTKRGQDVALRCDPISGHVSLYWYRQALGQGPEFLTYFNYEAQQDKSGLPNDRFSAERPEGSISTLTIQRTEQRDSAMYRCASSPPGRGEKLFFGSGTQLSVL.

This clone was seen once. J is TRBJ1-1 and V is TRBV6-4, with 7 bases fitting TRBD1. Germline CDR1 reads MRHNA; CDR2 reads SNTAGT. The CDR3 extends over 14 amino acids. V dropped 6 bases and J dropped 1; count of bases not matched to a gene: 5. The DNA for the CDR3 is TGTGCCAGCAGGACCCGGACAGGGAACACTGAAGCTTTCTTT. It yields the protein CASRTRTGNTEAFF.

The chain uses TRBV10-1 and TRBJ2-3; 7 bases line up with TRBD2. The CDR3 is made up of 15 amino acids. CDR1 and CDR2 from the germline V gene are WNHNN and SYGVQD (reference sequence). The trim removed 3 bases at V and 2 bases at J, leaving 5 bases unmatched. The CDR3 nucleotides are TGCGCCAGCAGTGAAGTCCGGGACTACACAGATACGCAGTATTTT. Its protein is CASSEVRDYTDTQYF.

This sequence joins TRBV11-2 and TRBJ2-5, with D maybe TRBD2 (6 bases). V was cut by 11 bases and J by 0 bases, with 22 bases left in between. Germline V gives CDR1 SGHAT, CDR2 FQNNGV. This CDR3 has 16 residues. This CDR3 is CASSRNPGSNQETQYF. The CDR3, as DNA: TGTGCCTCCAGCCGGAATCCCGGGAGTAACCAAGAGACCCAGTACTTC.

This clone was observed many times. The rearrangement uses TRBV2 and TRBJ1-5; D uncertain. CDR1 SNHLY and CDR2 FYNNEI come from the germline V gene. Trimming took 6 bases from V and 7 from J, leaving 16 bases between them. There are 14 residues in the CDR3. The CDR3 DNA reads TGTGCCAGCAGGAATGACTTGGCCAGGCAGCCCCAGCATTTT. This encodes CASRNDLARQPQHF.

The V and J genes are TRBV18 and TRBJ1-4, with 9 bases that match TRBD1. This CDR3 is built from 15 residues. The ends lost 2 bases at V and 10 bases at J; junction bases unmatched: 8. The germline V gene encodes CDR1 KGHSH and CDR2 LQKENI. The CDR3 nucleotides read TGTGCCAGCTCACCAGGGACAGGGTTGTCCGGAAAACTGTTTTTT. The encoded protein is CASSPGTGLSGKLFF.

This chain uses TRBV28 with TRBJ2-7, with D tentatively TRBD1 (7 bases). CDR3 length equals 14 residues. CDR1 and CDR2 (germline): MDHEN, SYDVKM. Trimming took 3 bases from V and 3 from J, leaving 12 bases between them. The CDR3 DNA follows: TGTGCCAGCAGTTTTCGACAGGGAGGCTACGAGCAGTACTTC. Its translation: CASSFRQGGYEQYF. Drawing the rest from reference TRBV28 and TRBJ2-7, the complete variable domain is DVKVTQSSRYLVKRTGEKVFLECVQDMDHENMFWYRQDPGLGLRLIYFSYDVKMKEKGDIPEGYSVSREKKERFSLILESASTNQTSMYLCASSFRQGGYEQYFGPGTRLTVT.

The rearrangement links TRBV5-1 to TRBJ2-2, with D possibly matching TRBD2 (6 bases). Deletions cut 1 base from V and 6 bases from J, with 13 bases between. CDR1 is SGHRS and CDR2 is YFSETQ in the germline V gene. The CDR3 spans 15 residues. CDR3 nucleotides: TGCGCCAGCAGCTTGACGGGAGAGGGTCCCGGGGAGCTGTTTTTT. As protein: CASSLTGEGPGELFF.

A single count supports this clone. The CDR3 sequence is CASSLDTNTEAFF. As DNA, the CDR3 is TGTGCCAGCAGCTTAGACACAAACACTGAAGCTTTCTTT. V usage is TRBV7-9 and J usage is TRBJ1-1; D is unclear. CDR1 SEHNR and CDR2 FQNEAQ come from the germline V gene (reference sequence). V shed 1 base and J shed 2 bases, with 5 bases lying between them. The CDR3 has 13 amino acids. The whole variable domain, filled in from reference TRBV7-9 and TRBJ1-1, reads DTGVSQNPRHKITKRGQNVTFRCDPISEHNRLYWYRQTLGQGPEFLTYFQNEAQLEKSRLLSDRFSAERPKGSFSTLEIQRTEQGDSAMYLCASSLDTNTEAFFGQGTRLTVV.

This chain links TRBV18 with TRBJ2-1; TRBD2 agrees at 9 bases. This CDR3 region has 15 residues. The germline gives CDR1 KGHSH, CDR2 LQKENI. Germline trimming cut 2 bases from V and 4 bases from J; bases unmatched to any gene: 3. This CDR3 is CASSPETSGYNEQFF. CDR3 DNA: TGTGCCAGCTCACCAGAGACTAGCGGATACAATGAGCAGTTCTTC.

The CDR3 DNA reads TGTGCCTGGAGTCCCCGCAGGGCTACTGAAGCTTTCTTT. Protein product: CAWSPRRATEAFF. This chain links TRBV30 with TRBJ1-1; D might be TRBD1 (5 bases). The CDR3 is made up of 13 amino acids. Germline V gene data show CDR1 as GTSNPN and CDR2 as SVGIG (reference sequence). V was clipped by 2 bases and J by 5 bases, with 12 bases between them.